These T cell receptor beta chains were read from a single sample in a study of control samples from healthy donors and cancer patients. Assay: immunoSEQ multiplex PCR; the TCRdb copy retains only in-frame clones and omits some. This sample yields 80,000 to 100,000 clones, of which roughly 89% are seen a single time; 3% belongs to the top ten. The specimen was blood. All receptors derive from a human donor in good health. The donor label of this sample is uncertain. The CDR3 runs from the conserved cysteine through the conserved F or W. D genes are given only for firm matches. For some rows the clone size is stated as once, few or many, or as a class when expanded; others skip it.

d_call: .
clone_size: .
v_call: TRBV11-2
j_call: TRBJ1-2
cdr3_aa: CAEREGHGYTF
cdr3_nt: TGTGCCGAGAGGGAAGGGCACGGCTACACCTTC

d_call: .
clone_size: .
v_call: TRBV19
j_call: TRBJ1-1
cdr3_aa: CASSPDISWTVGKAFF
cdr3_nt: TGTGCCAGTAGTCCCGATATCAGTTGGACAGTGGGGAAAGCTTTCTTT

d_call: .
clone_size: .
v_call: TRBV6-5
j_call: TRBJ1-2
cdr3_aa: CASRNTEGNYGYTF
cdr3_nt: TGTGCCAGCAGAAATACGGAGGGAAATTATGGCTACACCTTC

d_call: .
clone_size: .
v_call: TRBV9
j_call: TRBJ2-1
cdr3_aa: CASSGAYNEQFF
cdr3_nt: TGTGCCAGCAGCGGTGCGTACAATGAGCAGTTCTTC

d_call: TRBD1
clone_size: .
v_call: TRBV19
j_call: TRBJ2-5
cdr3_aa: CASSITGGVETQYF
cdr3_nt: TGTGCCAGTAGTATAACAGGGGGCGTAGAGACCCAGTACTTC

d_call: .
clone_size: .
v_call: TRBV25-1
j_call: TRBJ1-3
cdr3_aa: CASSDSGTVPSGNTIYF
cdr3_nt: TGTGCCAGCAGTGATTCTGGAACGGTTCCCTCTGGAAACACCATATATTTT

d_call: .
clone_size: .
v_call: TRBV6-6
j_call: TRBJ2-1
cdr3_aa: CASSPSATATAVGEQFF
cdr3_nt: TGTGCCAGCAGTCCATCAGCGACAGCCACGGCCGTAGGTGAGCAGTTCTTC

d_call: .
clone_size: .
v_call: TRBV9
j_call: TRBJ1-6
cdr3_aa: CASSAIPNSPLHF
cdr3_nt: TGTGCCAGCAGCGCAATTCCTAATTCACCCCTCCACTTT

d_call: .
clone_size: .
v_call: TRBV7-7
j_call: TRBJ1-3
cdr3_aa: CASSQGTGNTIYF
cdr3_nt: TGTGCTAGCAGCCAGGGGACTGGAAACACCATATATTTT

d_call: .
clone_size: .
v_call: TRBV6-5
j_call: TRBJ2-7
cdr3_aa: CASSYRTDYEQYF
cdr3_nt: TGTGCCAGCAGTTACCGTACAGACTACGAGCAGTACTTC

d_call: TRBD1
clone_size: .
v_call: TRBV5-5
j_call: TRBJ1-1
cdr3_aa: CAGSLPGGTEAFF
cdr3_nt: TGTGCCGGCAGCTTGCCAGGGGGCACTGAAGCTTTCTTT

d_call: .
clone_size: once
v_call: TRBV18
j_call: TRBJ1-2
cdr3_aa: CASSPETGNYGYTF
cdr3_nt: TGTGCCAGCTCACCGGAAACAGGGAACTATGGCTACACCTTC

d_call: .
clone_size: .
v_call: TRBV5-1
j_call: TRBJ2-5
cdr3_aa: CASESGETQYF
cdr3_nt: TGCGCCAGCGAGTCGGGGGAGACCCAGTACTTC

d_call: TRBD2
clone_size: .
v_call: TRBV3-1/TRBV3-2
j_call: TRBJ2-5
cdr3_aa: CASKPSGGETQYF
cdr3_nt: TGTGCCAGCAAACCCTCGGGGGGTGAGACCCAGTACTTC

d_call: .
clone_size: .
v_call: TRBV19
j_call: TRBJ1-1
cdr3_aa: CASSTRPSGDTEAFF
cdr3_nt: TGTGCCAGTAGTACCCGTCCCAGTGGGGACACTGAAGCTTTCTTT

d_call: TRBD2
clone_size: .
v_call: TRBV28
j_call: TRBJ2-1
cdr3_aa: CASIVSGGPYNEQFF
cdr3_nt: TGTGCCAGCATTGTTAGCGGGGGACCTTACAATGAGCAGTTCTTC

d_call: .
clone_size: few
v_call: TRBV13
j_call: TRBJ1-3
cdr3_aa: CASSLVRPVSSGNTIYF
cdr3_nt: TGTGCCAGCAGCTTAGTCCGGCCGGTGAGCTCTGGAAACACCATATATTTT

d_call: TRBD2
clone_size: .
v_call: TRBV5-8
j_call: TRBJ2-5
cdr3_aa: CASSLEDGGAWETQYF
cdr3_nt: TGTGCCAGCAGCTTGGAAGACGGGGGGGCGTGGGAGACCCAGTACTTC

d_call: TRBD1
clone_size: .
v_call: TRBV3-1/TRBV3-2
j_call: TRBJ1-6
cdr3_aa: CASSLRQGPNSPLHF
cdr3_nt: TGTGCCAGCAGCCTACGACAGGGCCCTAATTCACCCCTCCACTTT

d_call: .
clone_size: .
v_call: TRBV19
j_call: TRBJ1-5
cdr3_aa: CASSIFSGWQPQHF
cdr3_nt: TGTGCCAGCAGTATATTTTCGGGGTGGCAGCCCCAGCATTTT

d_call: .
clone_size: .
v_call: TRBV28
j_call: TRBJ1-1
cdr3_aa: CASSLGGLSHTEAFF
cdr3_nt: TGTGCCAGCAGTTTGGGGGGCTTGTCTCACACTGAAGCTTTCTTT

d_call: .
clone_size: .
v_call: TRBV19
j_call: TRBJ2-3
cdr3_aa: CASSKRQSTDTQYF
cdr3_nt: TGTGCCAGTAGTAAGAGACAGTCCACAGATACGCAGTATTTT

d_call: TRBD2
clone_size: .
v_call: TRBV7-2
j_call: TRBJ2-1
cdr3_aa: CASSLAPRASGEHEQFF
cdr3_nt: TGTGCCAGCAGCTTAGCTCCACGGGCTAGCGGGGAGCATGAGCAGTTCTTC

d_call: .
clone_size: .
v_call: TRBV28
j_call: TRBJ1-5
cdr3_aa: CASSYPGNSNQPQHF
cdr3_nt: TGTGCCAGCAGCTACCCAGGGAATAGCAATCAGCCCCAGCATTTT

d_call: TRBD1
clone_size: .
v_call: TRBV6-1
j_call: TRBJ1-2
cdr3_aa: CASSEAFGQGYGYTF
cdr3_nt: TGTGCCAGCAGTGAAGCCTTCGGACAGGGCTATGGCTACACCTTC

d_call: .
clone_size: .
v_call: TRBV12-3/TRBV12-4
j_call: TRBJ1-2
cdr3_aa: CASSPGVGYGYTF
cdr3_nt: TGTGCCAGCAGTCCAGGGGTGGGCTATGGCTACACCTTC

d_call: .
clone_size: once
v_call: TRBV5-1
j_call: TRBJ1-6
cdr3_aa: CASSLVMENSPLHF
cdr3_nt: TGCGCCAGCAGCTTGGTTATGGAAAATTCACCCCTCCACTTT

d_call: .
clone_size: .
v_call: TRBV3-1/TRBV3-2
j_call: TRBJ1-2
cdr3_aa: CASSQEVIHHLKNYGYTF
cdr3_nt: TGTGCCAGCAGCCAAGAAGTTATCCACCACCTTAAGAACTATGGCTACACCTTC

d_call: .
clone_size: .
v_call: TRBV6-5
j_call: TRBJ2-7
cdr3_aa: CASSDPPREQYF
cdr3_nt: TGTGCCAGCAGCGATCCCCCCCGCGAGCAGTACTTC

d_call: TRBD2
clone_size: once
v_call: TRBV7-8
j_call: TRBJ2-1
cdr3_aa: CASSATSDNEQFF
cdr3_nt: TGTGCCAGCAGCGCAACTAGCGACAATGAGCAGTTCTTC

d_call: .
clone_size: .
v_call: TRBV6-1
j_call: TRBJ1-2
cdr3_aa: CASSEEPGVNYGYTF
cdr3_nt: TGTGCCAGCAGTGAAGAGCCCGGGGTTAACTATGGCTACACCTTC

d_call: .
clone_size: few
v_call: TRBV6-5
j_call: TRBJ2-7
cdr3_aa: CASTNRQYEQYF
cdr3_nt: TGTGCCAGCACCAACAGGCAGTACGAGCAGTACTTC

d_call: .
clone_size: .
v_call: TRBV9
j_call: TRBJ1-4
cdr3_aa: CASSVSGIGGEKLFF
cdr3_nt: TGTGCCAGCAGCGTTTCAGGGATTGGAGGTGAAAAACTGTTTTTT

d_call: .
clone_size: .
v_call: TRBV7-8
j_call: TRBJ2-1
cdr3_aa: CASSPGVLSYNEQFF
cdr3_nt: TGTGCCAGCAGCCCAGGGGTCTTATCCTACAATGAGCAGTTCTTC

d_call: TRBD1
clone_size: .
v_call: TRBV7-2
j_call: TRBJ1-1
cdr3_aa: CASSARDRPSTEAFF
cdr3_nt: TGTGCCAGCAGCGCCCGGGACAGGCCGAGCACTGAAGCTTTCTTT

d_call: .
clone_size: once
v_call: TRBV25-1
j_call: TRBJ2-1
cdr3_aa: CASTPKNNEQFF
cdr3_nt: TGTGCCAGCACCCCCAAAAATAATGAGCAGTTCTTC

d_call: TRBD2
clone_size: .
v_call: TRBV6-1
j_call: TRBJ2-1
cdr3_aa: CASSQLAGGRNEQFF
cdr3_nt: TGTGCCAGCAGTCAGCTAGCGGGGGGGCGGAATGAGCAGTTCTTC

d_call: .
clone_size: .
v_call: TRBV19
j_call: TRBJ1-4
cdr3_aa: CASSPAGGANEKLFF
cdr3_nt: TGTGCCAGTAGCCCCGCGGGAGGGGCGAATGAAAAACTGTTTTTT

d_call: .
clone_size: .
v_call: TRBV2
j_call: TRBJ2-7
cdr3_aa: CASTGDVWTYEQYF
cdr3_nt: TGTGCCAGCACCGGGGACGTCTGGACCTACGAGCAGTACTTC

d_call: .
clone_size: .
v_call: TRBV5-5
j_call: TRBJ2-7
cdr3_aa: CASSPTGYEQYF
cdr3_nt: TGTGCCAGCAGCCCGACAGGATACGAGCAGTACTTC

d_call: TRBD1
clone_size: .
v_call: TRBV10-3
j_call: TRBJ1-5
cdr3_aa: CATERTGLYQPQHF
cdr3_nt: TGTGCCACAGAGCGGACAGGGCTTTATCAGCCCCAGCATTTT

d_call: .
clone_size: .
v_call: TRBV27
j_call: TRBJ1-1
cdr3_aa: CASSLSKGTEAFF
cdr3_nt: TGTGCCAGCAGTTTATCAAAAGGGACTGAAGCTTTCTTT

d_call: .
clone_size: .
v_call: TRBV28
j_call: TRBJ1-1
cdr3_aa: CASSLSGSEAFF
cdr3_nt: TGTGCCAGCAGTTTATCAGGCTCTGAAGCTTTCTTT

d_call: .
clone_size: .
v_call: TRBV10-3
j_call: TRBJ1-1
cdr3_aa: CAIREGGQLNTEAFF
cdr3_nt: TGTGCCATCAGGGAGGGGGGTCAGTTGAACACTGAAGCTTTCTTT

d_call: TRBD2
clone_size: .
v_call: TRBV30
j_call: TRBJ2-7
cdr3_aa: CAWSMYRTRDYEQYF
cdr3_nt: TGTGCCTGGAGTATGTATAGGACTAGGGATTACGAGCAGTACTTC

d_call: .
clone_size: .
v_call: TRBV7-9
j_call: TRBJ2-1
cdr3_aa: CASSLGDHNEQFF
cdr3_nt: TGTGCCAGCAGCTTAGGGGACCACAATGAGCAGTTCTTC

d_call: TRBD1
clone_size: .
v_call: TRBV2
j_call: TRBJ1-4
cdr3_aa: CASRRGPDNEKLFF
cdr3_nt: TGTGCCAGCCGCAGGGGGCCGGATAATGAAAAACTGTTTTTT

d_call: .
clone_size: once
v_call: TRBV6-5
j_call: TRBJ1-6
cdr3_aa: CASRGTENNSPLHF
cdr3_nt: TGTGCCAGCAGAGGGACGGAGAATAATTCACCCCTCCACTTT

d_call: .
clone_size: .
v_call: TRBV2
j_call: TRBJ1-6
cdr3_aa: CASSENRNSPLHF
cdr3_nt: TGTGCCAGCAGTGAAAACAGGAATTCACCCCTCCACTTT

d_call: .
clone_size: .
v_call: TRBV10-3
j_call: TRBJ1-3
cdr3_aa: CAISEPGTTSGNTIYF
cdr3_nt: TGTGCCATCAGTGAGCCCGGGACAACCTCTGGAAACACCATATATTTT

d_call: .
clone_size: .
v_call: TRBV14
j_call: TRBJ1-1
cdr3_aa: CASKKGENTEAFF
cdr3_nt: TGTGCCAGCAAGAAGGGGGAGAACACTGAAGCTTTCTTT

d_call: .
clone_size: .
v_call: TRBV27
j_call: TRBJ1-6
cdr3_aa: CASSFGGVYNSPLHF
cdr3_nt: TGTGCCAGCAGTTTCGGGGGGGTTTATAATTCACCCCTCCACTTT

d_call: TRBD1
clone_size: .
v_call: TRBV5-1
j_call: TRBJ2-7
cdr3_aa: CASSLEGQRDEQYF
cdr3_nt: TGCGCCAGCAGCTTGGAGGGACAGAGGGACGAGCAGTACTTC